The rows below give T cell receptor beta chains drawn from one sample of a study of PD-1 blockade in mismatch repair-deficient tumors. Assay used: immunoSEQ multiplex PCR; TCRdb lists only in-frame clones, some missing. The sample consists of some 130,000 clones, around nine tenths of them appearing once. Sequenced here: peripheral blood, sampled 72 weeks after starting pembrolizumab. Receptors originate from an adult with mismatch repair-deficient cancer. The CDR3 runs from the conserved cysteine through the conserved F or W. D genes are given only for firm matches. Size is omitted from some rows. Given values are once, few, many or a class for expanded clones.

v_gene: TRBV11-2; d_gene: -; abundance: -; j_gene: TRBJ2-7; CDR3aa: CASSLGPTYEQYF; CDR3nt: TGTGCCAGCAGCCTCGGACCGACTTACGAGCAGTACTTC
v_gene: TRBV2; d_gene: -; abundance: -; j_gene: TRBJ1-5; CDR3aa: CASSEATWGTNQPQHF; CDR3nt: TGTGCCAGCAGTGAAGCGACCTGGGGTACCAATCAGCCCCAGCATTTT
v_gene: TRBV28; d_gene: TRBD1; abundance: once; j_gene: TRBJ2-3; CDR3aa: CASSFQITIDRGGTDTQYF; CDR3nt: TGTGCCAGCAGTTTCCAAATAACTATCGACAGGGGCGGCACAGATACGCAGTATTTT
v_gene: TRBV9; d_gene: TRBD1; abundance: -; j_gene: TRBJ2-5; CDR3aa: CASSPTGGGLTGETQYF; CDR3nt: TGTGCCAGCAGCCCGACAGGGGGCGGTCTAACGGGAGAGACCCAGTACTTC
v_gene: TRBV7-9; d_gene: TRBD1; abundance: -; j_gene: TRBJ2-3; CDR3aa: CASSLGQGITDTQYF; CDR3nt: TGTGCCAGCAGCTTAGGACAGGGGATCACAGATACGCAGTATTTT
v_gene: TRBV6-5; d_gene: TRBD1; abundance: -; j_gene: TRBJ1-5; CDR3aa: CASSWGQGAGQPQHF; CDR3nt: TGTGCCAGCAGTTGGGGACAGGGGGCCGGTCAGCCCCAGCATTTT
v_gene: TRBV5-6; d_gene: -; abundance: few; j_gene: TRBJ1-5; CDR3aa: CASSPGANNQPQHF; CDR3nt: TGTGCCAGCAGCCCCGGGGCGAATAATCAGCCCCAGCATTTT
v_gene: TRBV11-2; d_gene: TRBD2; abundance: -; j_gene: TRBJ2-7; CDR3aa: CASSLPPASTSGKFGEQYF; CDR3nt: TGTGCCAGCAGCTTACCACCCGCGTCGACTAGCGGGAAATTTGGCGAGCAGTACTTC
v_gene: TRBV27; d_gene: -; abundance: -; j_gene: TRBJ2-5; CDR3aa: CASRDLLEETQYF; CDR3nt: TGTGCCAGCAGGGATCTTCTCGAAGAGACCCAGTACTTC
v_gene: TRBV6-5; d_gene: TRBD1; abundance: -; j_gene: TRBJ2-5; CDR3aa: CAIRDRVQETQYF; CDR3nt: TGTGCCATCCGGGACAGGGTTCAAGAGACCCAGTACTTC
v_gene: TRBV19; d_gene: TRBD1; abundance: -; j_gene: TRBJ2-2; CDR3aa: CASSTQGTGELFF; CDR3nt: TGTGCCAGTAGTACACAGGGGACCGGGGAGCTGTTTTTT
v_gene: TRBV6-5; d_gene: TRBD2; abundance: -; j_gene: TRBJ2-7; CDR3aa: CASRSVAGEPYEQYF; CDR3nt: TGTGCCAGCAGATCTGTAGCGGGAGAACCCTACGAGCAGTACTTC
v_gene: TRBV9; d_gene: -; abundance: -; j_gene: TRBJ2-2; CDR3aa: CASSVLGRGELFF; CDR3nt: TGTGCCAGCAGCGTATTGGGGCGAGGGGAGCTGTTTTTT
v_gene: TRBV27; d_gene: -; abundance: -; j_gene: TRBJ2-3; CDR3aa: CASSLSVRQATDTQYF; CDR3nt: TGTGCCAGCAGTTTATCAGTGAGACAGGCCACAGATACGCAGTATTTT
v_gene: TRBV4-2; d_gene: -; abundance: few; j_gene: TRBJ2-7; CDR3aa: CASSQDPGTNSYEQYF; CDR3nt: TGTGCCAGCAGCCAAGATCCCGGCACGAACTCCTACGAGCAGTACTTC
v_gene: TRBV5-1; d_gene: TRBD1; abundance: -; j_gene: TRBJ2-5; CDR3aa: CASSSGQGMKTQYF; CDR3nt: TGCGCCAGCAGCTCCGGACAGGGGATGAAGACCCAGTACTTC
v_gene: TRBV4-1; d_gene: TRBD2; abundance: -; j_gene: TRBJ2-7; CDR3aa: CASSQVFSGRNDEQYF; CDR3nt: TGCGCCAGCAGCCAAGTCTTCAGCGGGAGAAATGACGAGCAGTACTTC
v_gene: TRBV4-1; d_gene: TRBD2; abundance: -; j_gene: TRBJ2-7; CDR3aa: CASSQGQGSLAGAYEQYF; CDR3nt: TGCGCCAGCAGCCAAGGACAGGGATCACTAGCGGGGGCCTACGAGCAGTACTTC
v_gene: TRBV10-1; d_gene: -; abundance: medium-sized; j_gene: TRBJ2-1; CDR3aa: CASSESGNGDEQFF; CDR3nt: TGCGCCAGCAGTGAATCAGGGAATGGCGATGAGCAGTTCTTC
v_gene: TRBV4-3; d_gene: -; abundance: -; j_gene: TRBJ2-2; CDR3aa: CASSQDLMELSGSPGELFF; CDR3nt: TGCGCCAGCAGCCAAGATCTAATGGAGCTAAGTGGGAGCCCCGGGGAGCTGTTTTTT
v_gene: TRBV25-1; d_gene: -; abundance: -; j_gene: TRBJ1-1; CDR3aa: CASSETGGRRVNPEAFF; CDR3nt: TGTGCCAGCAGTGAAACCGGGGGGCGGAGGGTGAACCCTGAAGCTTTCTTT
v_gene: TRBV10-3; d_gene: TRBD1; abundance: -; j_gene: TRBJ1-5; CDR3aa: CAISESTGDQPQHF; CDR3nt: TGTGCCATCAGTGAGTCAACAGGGGATCAGCCCCAGCATTTT
v_gene: TRBV6-5; d_gene: -; abundance: -; j_gene: TRBJ2-7; CDR3aa: CASSYRQFYEQYF; CDR3nt: TGTGCCAGCAGTTATAGGCAGTTCTACGAGCAGTACTTC
v_gene: TRBV7-8; d_gene: TRBD1; abundance: -; j_gene: TRBJ1-5; CDR3aa: CASSLGIQGVSNQPQHF; CDR3nt: TGTGCCAGCAGCTTAGGAATCCAGGGGGTTAGCAATCAGCCCCAGCATTTT
v_gene: TRBV9; d_gene: TRBD2; abundance: -; j_gene: TRBJ2-7; CDR3aa: CASSPGGGSYEQYF; CDR3nt: TGTGCCAGCAGCCCGGGAGGAGGTTCCTACGAGCAGTACTTC
v_gene: TRBV18; d_gene: -; abundance: -; j_gene: TRBJ1-4; CDR3aa: CASSPLHEPGRWNEKLFF; CDR3nt: TGTGCCAGCTCACCATTACACGAGCCGGGACGGTGGAATGAAAAACTGTTTTTT
v_gene: TRBV5-4; d_gene: -; abundance: once; j_gene: TRBJ1-1; CDR3aa: CASSWGTRGMNTEAFF; CDR3nt: TGTGCCAGCAGCTGGGGGACACGGGGAATGAACACTGAAGCTTTCTTT
v_gene: TRBV4-3; d_gene: -; abundance: -; j_gene: TRBJ2-7; CDR3aa: CASSQGTNYEQYF; CDR3nt: TGCGCCAGCAGCCAAGGGACAAACTACGAGCAGTACTTC
v_gene: TRBV19; d_gene: -; abundance: few; j_gene: TRBJ1-2; CDR3aa: CASSISTGYGYTF; CDR3nt: TGTGCCAGTAGTATTTCGACAGGCTATGGCTACACCTTC
v_gene: TRBV6-5; d_gene: -; abundance: once; j_gene: TRBJ1-1; CDR3aa: CASTWGQGEAAFF; CDR3nt: TGTGCCAGCACCTGGGGCCAAGGGGAGGCGGCTTTCTTT
v_gene: TRBV5-1; d_gene: -; abundance: -; j_gene: TRBJ2-7; CDR3aa: CASSPMDLSYEQYF; CDR3nt: TGCGCCAGCAGCCCTATGGACCTATCCTACGAGCAGTACTTC
v_gene: TRBV27; d_gene: -; abundance: -; j_gene: TRBJ2-7; CDR3aa: CASSFSGTSRSYEQYF; CDR3nt: TGTGCCAGCAGTTTTTCCGGGACATCCCGCTCCTACGAGCAGTACTTC
v_gene: TRBV28; d_gene: -; abundance: -; j_gene: TRBJ1-3; CDR3aa: CASSLPDRGRNTIYF; CDR3nt: TGTGCCAGCAGTTTACCGGACCGGGGCCGAAACACCATATATTTT
v_gene: TRBV29-1; d_gene: TRBD1; abundance: -; j_gene: TRBJ2-2; CDR3aa: CSVFDRVTGELFF; CDR3nt: TGCAGCGTTTTCGACAGGGTCACCGGGGAGCTGTTTTTT
v_gene: TRBV10-2; d_gene: -; abundance: -; j_gene: TRBJ2-1; CDR3aa: CASREHSSYNEQFF; CDR3nt: TGCGCCAGCCGCGAACACAGCTCATACAATGAGCAGTTCTTC
v_gene: TRBV27; d_gene: TRBD2; abundance: -; j_gene: TRBJ2-7; CDR3aa: CASSLQREIRSEQYF; CDR3nt: TGTGCCAGCAGTTTGCAGCGGGAGATTAGGAGCGAGCAGTACTTC
v_gene: TRBV4-1; d_gene: TRBD2; abundance: -; j_gene: TRBJ2-1; CDR3aa: CASSQGGSGRASNEQFF; CDR3nt: TGCGCCAGCAGCCAAGGTGGTAGCGGGAGGGCCAGTAATGAGCAGTTCTTC
v_gene: TRBV9; d_gene: -; abundance: -; j_gene: TRBJ1-3; CDR3aa: CASSVGVGSGNTIYF; CDR3nt: TGTGCCAGCAGCGTTGGAGTGGGCTCTGGAAACACCATATATTTT
v_gene: TRBV2; d_gene: TRBD2; abundance: -; j_gene: TRBJ2-1; CDR3aa: CASSVGEGEGYTYNEQFF; CDR3nt: TGTGCCAGCAGTGTAGGGGAAGGGGAGGGCTATACCTACAATGAGCAGTTCTTC
v_gene: TRBV5-6; d_gene: TRBD1; abundance: -; j_gene: TRBJ2-3; CDR3aa: CASSGTGADTQYF; CDR3nt: TGTGCCAGCAGCGGGACAGGGGCAGATACGCAGTATTTT
v_gene: TRBV5-8; d_gene: -; abundance: -; j_gene: TRBJ1-3; CDR3aa: CASRYRRYSGNTIYF; CDR3nt: TGTGCCAGCAGGTACAGGCGATACTCTGGAAACACCATATATTTT
v_gene: TRBV9; d_gene: -; abundance: -; j_gene: TRBJ1-2; CDR3aa: CASSVEEGIDGYTF; CDR3nt: TGTGCCAGCAGCGTAGAGGAGGGTATCGATGGCTACACCTTC
v_gene: TRBV5-8; d_gene: -; abundance: -; j_gene: TRBJ2-2; CDR3aa: CASSLWGLARIEVTGELFF; CDR3nt: TGTGCCAGCAGCCTGTGGGGGCTAGCTAGGATCGAAGTCACCGGGGAGCTGTTTTTT
v_gene: TRBV19; d_gene: TRBD1; abundance: -; j_gene: TRBJ1-5; CDR3aa: CASSPPARGRDQPQHF; CDR3nt: TGTGCCAGTAGTCCTCCCGCCAGGGGGCGAGATCAGCCCCAGCATTTT
v_gene: TRBV29-1; d_gene: TRBD2; abundance: -; j_gene: TRBJ2-3; CDR3aa: CSVAGVRGTDTQYF; CDR3nt: TGCAGCGTAGCGGGAGTCCGGGGCACAGATACGCAGTATTTT
v_gene: TRBV30; d_gene: TRBD2; abundance: -; j_gene: TRBJ2-1; CDR3aa: CAWELGLAGGQFF; CDR3nt: TGTGCCTGGGAGTTGGGTCTAGCGGGAGGGCAGTTCTTC
v_gene: TRBV7-8; d_gene: -; abundance: few; j_gene: TRBJ2-7; CDR3aa: CASSRGSYEQYF; CDR3nt: TGTGCCAGCAGCCGAGGCTCCTACGAGCAGTACTTC
v_gene: TRBV7-9; d_gene: -; abundance: -; j_gene: TRBJ2-3; CDR3aa: CASSLLGDTQYF; CDR3nt: TGTGCCAGCAGTCTCTTGGGAGATACGCAGTATTTT
v_gene: TRBV30; d_gene: TRBD2; abundance: -; j_gene: TRBJ2-1; CDR3aa: CASRDPGLAGYNEQFF; CDR3nt: TGTGCCTCCCGTGACCCCGGACTAGCGGGTTACAATGAGCAGTTCTTC
v_gene: TRBV4-3; d_gene: -; abundance: -; j_gene: TRBJ2-1; CDR3aa: CASSQAASAVNEQFF; CDR3nt: TGCGCCAGCAGCCAAGCTGCTAGTGCGGTGAATGAGCAGTTCTTC
v_gene: TRBV5-1; d_gene: -; abundance: -; j_gene: TRBJ2-7; CDR3aa: CASRDSVSEQYF; CDR3nt: TGCGCCAGCAGGGACTCGGTCTCCGAGCAGTACTTC
v_gene: TRBV7-9; d_gene: -; abundance: -; j_gene: TRBJ1-4; CDR3aa: CASSFSRELFNEKLFF; CDR3nt: TGTGCCAGCAGCTTCAGCCGGGAACTATTTAATGAAAAACTGTTTTTT
v_gene: TRBV29-1; d_gene: -; abundance: -; j_gene: TRBJ2-3; CDR3aa: CSVEDLGGPSTDTQYF; CDR3nt: TGCAGCGTTGAAGATCTAGGCGGACCTAGCACAGATACGCAGTATTTT
v_gene: TRBV4-3; d_gene: -; abundance: -; j_gene: TRBJ2-7; CDR3aa: CASSQDPGSYEQYF; CDR3nt: TGCGCCAGCAGCCAAGATCCAGGTTCCTACGAGCAGTACTTC
v_gene: TRBV7-9; d_gene: TRBD2; abundance: -; j_gene: TRBJ2-1; CDR3aa: CASSFGGRVYNEQFF; CDR3nt: TGTGCCAGCAGCTTCGGCGGGAGGGTGTACAATGAGCAGTTCTTC
v_gene: TRBV28; d_gene: -; abundance: -; j_gene: TRBJ1-2; CDR3aa: CASSTQTYGYTF; CDR3nt: TGTGCCAGCAGTACACAGACCTATGGCTACACCTTC
v_gene: TRBV11-1; d_gene: -; abundance: -; j_gene: TRBJ2-7; CDR3aa: CASSLLTESVPYF; CDR3nt: TGTGCCAGCAGCTTGTTGACAGAAAGCGTGCCGTACTTC